The subject of this entry is one T cell receptor (beta chain). The data derive from a study of blood T cells in healthy people across ages. It was with a sample-barcoded 5' primer and a J-beta primer mix that a second PCR of roughly 6 to 12 cycles was run. TCRdb re-called the 5' RACE reads through MiXCR, storing one row per CDR3 protein. The sample lists more than 650,000 distinct CDR3 sequences, about a fifth occurring once. Germline V CDR1 and CDR2: SNHLY, FYNNEI. V lost 8 bases and J 1 base, leaving 14 bases between the germline ends. The CDR3 contains 14 residues. The TCR was taken from a man between 65 and 85 years old in good health. The chain is built from TRBV2 and TRBJ1-1; D is perhaps TRBD1 (5 bases). Sequenced: blood. The CDR3 DNA follows: TGTGCCAGCGTCTTCGCGACAGCGAACACTGAAGCTTTCTTT. The encoded protein is CASVFATANTEAFF.